These 10 T cell receptor beta chains were all obtained from the same sample, sequenced in a study of response to subunit inactivated influenza vaccine. TCRdb reanalysed the RT-PCR reads using MiXCR and keeps one entry per CDR3 protein. The sample records 290,000 or so distinct CDR3 sequences, roughly 20% being singletons. The sample in question was PBMCs from blood, obtained approximately 20 months after vaccination. These receptor sequences come from a man between 45 and 75 years old who received an inactivated influenza vaccine.

This clonotype turned up a few times. The chain uses TRBV6-5 and TRBJ1-6, with D tentatively TRBD1 (5 bases). The CDR3 covers 16 residues. V lost 4 bases to trimming and J lost 6 bases, with 16 bases between them. Germline assignment: CDR1 MNHEY and CDR2 SVGAGI. The CDR3 DNA sequence: TGTGCCAGCAGTTCCCGCGGGGGATGGGGTAATTCACCCCTCCACTTT. Its protein product is CASSSRGGWGNSPLHF.

This clonotype has a handful of counts. The gene calls are TRBV9 and TRBJ2-7, with 8 bases lining up with TRBD2. The trim removed 4 bases at V and 1 base at J, leaving 13 bases unmatched. The CDR3 is 17 residues long. CDR1 and CDR2 (germline): SGDLS, YYNGEE. The DNA for the CDR3 is TGTGCCAGCAGCCCATACGGGAGCGGGAGCGGGTCCTACGAGCAGTACTTC. Translating it yields CASSPYGSGSGSYEQYF.

The sample holds a few counts of this clonotype. The chain carries TRBV20-1 and TRBJ2-5; no definite D call. V lost 1 base, J lost 3 bases, and 6 bases lay in between. CDR1 is DFQATT, CDR2 SNEGSKA, per germline (reference sequence). This CDR3 has 12 residues. The CDR3 loop reads CSARGGKETQYF. CDR3 bases: TGCAGTGCTAGAGGAGGAAAAGAGACCCAGTACTTC.

In its sample, this clonotype was seen many times. The chain carries TRBV5-1 and TRBJ2-2; 8 positions match TRBD1. J was trimmed by 0 bases and V by 3 bases; bases with no gene match: 1. Germline V gene lookup returns CDR1 SGHRS and CDR2 YFSETQ. There are 15 residues in the CDR3. The CDR3 DNA is TGCGCCAGCAGCTGGACAGGGTCGAACACCGGGGAGCTGTTTTTT. It yields the protein CASSWTGSNTGELFF. Variable domain in full (rest from reference TRBV5-1 and TRBJ2-2): KAGVTQTPRYLIKTRGQQVTLSCSPISGHRSVSWYQQTPGQGLQFLFEYFSETQRNKGNFPGRFSGRQFSNSRSEMNVSTLELGDSALYLCASSWTGSNTGELFFGEGSRLTVL.

The V call is TRBV5-1, the J call TRBJ1-1; 10 bases are shared with TRBD1. Per germline, CDR1 SGHRS and CDR2 YFSETQ. The CDR3 spans 14 residues. V was pared by 4 bases and J by 11 bases, with 11 bases of the junction left unmatched. The CDR3, as DNA: TGCGCCAGCAGCCTAGGACAGGGGGGTCGAAAGGCTTTCTTT. It yields the protein CASSLGQGGRKAFF.

V is TRBV6-1 and J is TRBJ2-7; 7 bases agree with TRBD2. The CDR3 contains 13 residues. Germline V lookup: CDR1 MNHNS, CDR2 SASEGT. J was trimmed by 2 bases and V by 7 bases; bases with no gene match: 5. This chain's CDR3 is CASNRRGAYEQYF. CDR3 DNA: TGTGCCAGCAACCGACGGGGGGCCTACGAGCAGTACTTC.

This clonotype was found a few times. The chain carries TRBV12-3 or TRBV12-4 and TRBJ2-7, with TRBD1 as a possible D gene (6 bases). The CDR3 sequence is 15 residues long. Trimming pared 4 bases from V and 0 bases from J, leaving 13 bases between. The DNA for the CDR3 is TGTGCCAGCAGTTCAAGACAGGTAACCTCCTACGAGCAGTACTTC. It codes for CASSSRQVTSYEQYF.

The V call is TRBV6-2 or TRBV6-3, the J call TRBJ2-7; D remains unclear. The CDR3 has 14 residues. Trimming stripped 2 bases from V and 3 bases from J, with 11 bases between. Germline lookup yields CDR1 MNHEY and CDR2 SVGEGT. The CDR3: CASSYGVAIYEQYF. The CDR3 coding sequence is TGTGCCAGCAGTTACGGGGTAGCTATCTACGAGCAGTACTTC.

This clonotype was seen a handful of times. The V call is TRBV6-5, the J call TRBJ1-1; no firm D call. The CDR3 runs to 14 residues. Trimming took 3 bases from V and 4 from J, leaving 12 bases between them. Germline V gene data show CDR1 as MNHEY and CDR2 as SVGAGI. As DNA, the CDR3 is TGTGCCAGCAGTTATGAGATTCTCGGCACTGAAGCTTTCTTT. This encodes CASSYEILGTEAFF.

V is TRBV30 and J is TRBJ1-5; unclear D gene. CDR3 length equals 12 residues. Between the trimmed V and J ends, which lost 2 bases and 7 bases, there was a span of 9 bases. Germline CDR1 reads GTSNPN; CDR2 reads SVGIG (reference sequence). The CDR3 is CAWSPADQPQHF. The CDR3 nucleotides read TGTGCCTGGAGTCCGGCAGACCAGCCCCAGCATTTT.